The 15 T cell receptor beta chains below come from one sample, sequenced in a study of Graves' ophthalmopathy and Graves' hyperthyroidism. TCR beta CDR3 amplification used RNA transcripts. Second-round multiplex PCR came after a first-round RT-PCR that employed HTBI primers. A single record per CDR3 protein comes from TCRdb applying MiXCR to the multiplex PCR reads. In the table there are roughly 410,000 distinct CDR3 sequences, 15% of which are singletons. Sample: peripheral blood. The receptor source for this set is a woman aged 18-35 years with stable Graves' hyperthyroidism.

This clonotype was detected many times. This chain links TRBV29-1 with TRBJ2-7, with a weak D call TRBD2 (5 bases). CDR1 is SQVTM, CDR2 ANQGSEA, per germline. The CDR3 spans 12 residues. V was shortened by 4 bases and J by 7 bases, with 14 bases between the two germline ends. CDR3 region: CSVVQPRGEQYF. The CDR3 DNA follows: TGCAGCGTTGTCCAACCCAGAGGGGAGCAGTACTTC.

This clonotype occurred many times. V and J are TRBV6-1 and TRBJ2-7; weak D call: TRBD2 (6 bases). The CDR3 consists of 13 residues. CDR1 is MNHNS, CDR2 SASEGT, per germline. Trimming pared 6 bases from V and 0 bases from J, leaving 9 bases between. CDR3 in DNA: TGTGCCAGCAGGGAGGAGGGCTCCTACGAGCAGTACTTC. As protein: CASREEGSYEQYF.

This clonotype was counted a few times. An end of the junction does not agree with germline; a read error may underlie this. The J gene is TRBJ2-2, the V gene TRBV7-6; D tentatively fits TRBD1 or TRBD2 (5 bases each). CDR3 length: 19 residues. Germline CDR1 is SGHVS and CDR2 is FNYEAQ. The CDR3 protein is CASSLASGDDPGYTGELCF. Here the CDR3 DNA reads TGTGCTAGCAGCTTAGCCTCCGGGGACGACCCCGGTTACACCGGGGAGCTGTGTTTT.

This clonotype was seen more than once but under ten times. The chain has TRBV7-2 and TRBJ1-5, with D unresolved. Germline V CDR1 and CDR2: SGHTA, FQGNSA. The CDR3 runs to 11 residues. The V gene lost 4 bases and the J gene lost 9 bases, with 7 bases spanning the gap. The CDR3 protein is CASSYSGPQHF. CDR3 sequence (DNA): TGTGCCAGCAGCTATTCGGGGCCCCAGCATTTT.

This clonotype was counted many times. J is TRBJ1-2 and V is TRBV13, with TRBD1 identical over 9 bases. V trimming: 4 bases; J trimming: 0 bases; junction bases outside the gene matches: 6. Germline V gives CDR1 PRHDT, CDR2 FYEKMQ (reference sequence). The CDR3 is 16 residues long. The CDR3 protein is CASSSWTGEANYGYTF. CDR3 nucleotides: TGTGCCAGCAGCTCCTGGACAGGGGAGGCTAACTATGGCTACACCTTC.

At least ten counts were recorded for this clonotype. The V and J genes are TRBV19 and TRBJ1-5; D not certain. Germline V gives CDR1 LNHDA, CDR2 SQIVND (reference sequence). Trimming took 3 bases from V and 6 from J, leaving 15 bases between them. There are 15 residues in the CDR3. The CDR3, as DNA: TGTGCCAGTAGTATCATCTGGCGGGCTGGTCAGCCCCAGCATTTT. Translating it yields CASSIIWRAGQPQHF.

The V gene is TRBV29-1, the J gene TRBJ2-2, with 7 bases aligning to TRBD2. Germline loops: CDR1 SQVTM, CDR2 ANQGSEA. V trimming: 4 bases; J trimming: 7 bases; junction bases outside the gene matches: 6. CDR3 length: 13 residues. For the CDR3, the DNA is TGCAGCGTTGCCGGGAGGTTAGGCGGGGAGCTGTTTTTT. This codes for CSVAGRLGGELFF.

The J gene is TRBJ1-1, the V gene TRBV4-1; D might be TRBD1 (5 bases). This CDR3 is built from 14 residues. The germline gives CDR1 MGHRA, CDR2 YSYEKL. Trimming stripped 4 bases from V and 4 bases from J, with 13 bases between. The CDR3 sequence is CASSPPTEITEAFF. CDR3 nucleotide sequence: TGCGCCAGCAGCCCCCCGACAGAAATCACTGAAGCTTTCTTT.

This clonotype came up many times. The V and J genes are TRBV27 and TRBJ1-6, with D maybe TRBD1 (5 bases). Trimming shortened V by 5 bases and J by 10 bases, and 12 bases separated the two germline ends. The germline CDR1 and CDR2 sequences are MNHEY and SMNVEV (reference sequence). The CDR3 has 13 residues. Here the CDR3 DNA reads TGTGCCAGCAGTCCCGGGGGGGGGTCACCCCTCCACTTT. Residues: CASSPGGGSPLHF.

The V call is TRBV30, the J call TRBJ1-1; the D is unclear. Trimming removed 1 base from V and 1 base from J, with 7 bases in between. CDR1 is GTSNPN, CDR2 SVGIG, per germline (reference sequence). The CDR3 loop spans 13 amino acids. CDR3 amino acids: CAWSALRNTEAFF. DNA of the CDR3: TGTGCCTGGAGTGCCCTCCGGAACACTGAAGCTTTCTTT. The variable domain in full, with the rest retrieved from reference TRBV30 and TRBJ1-1, is SQTIHQWPATLVQPVGSPLSLECTVEGTSNPNLYWYRQAAGRGLQLLFYSVGIGQISSEVPQNLSASRPQDRQFILSSKKLLLSDSGFYLCAWSALRNTEAFFGQGTRLTVV.

The chain uses TRBV4-1 and TRBJ1-2; 10 positions agree with TRBD1. The V segment lost 1 base and the J segment 8 bases; nucleotides outside the gene matches: 4. The CDR3 is 14 residues long. Germline CDR1 is MGHRA and CDR2 is YSYEKL. The DNA of the CDR3 is TGCGCCAGCAGCCAAGCCGGGACAGGGGACGGCTACACCTTC. As protein: CASSQAGTGDGYTF.

This clonotype was picked up many times. The chain joins TRBV10-3 to TRBJ2-2; a weak D match, TRBD2 (6 bases). The germline V and J ends were trimmed by 10 bases and 4 bases, with 19 bases remaining between them. This CDR3 is built from 15 residues. CDR1 ENHRY and CDR2 SYGVKD come from the germline V gene. The CDR3 loop reads CATRGEPSLTGELFF. CDR3 DNA: TGTGCCACCCGCGGGGAGCCCAGCCTCACCGGGGAGCTGTTTTTT.

This clonotype was observed many times. The J gene is TRBJ1-2, the V gene TRBV24-1; D gene uncertain. CDR3 length: 13 residues. V was shortened by 5 bases and J by 7 bases, with 13 bases between the two germline ends. The germline V gene encodes CDR1 KGHDR and CDR2 SFDVKD. This chain's CDR3 is CATSATPPAGYTF. In DNA form, the CDR3 reads TGTGCCACCAGTGCCACGCCACCGGCTGGCTACACCTTC.

This clonotype was counted ten times or more. The genes are TRBV4-1 and TRBJ1-5; 7 positions agree with TRBD1. This CDR3 has 17 residues. Per the germline V gene, CDR1 is MGHRA and CDR2 is YSYEKL. V dropped 3 bases and J dropped 4; count of bases not matched to a gene: 12. The CDR3 region has the DNA TGCGCCAGCAGCCAGGGGGGGAGAGGGGGCCTTAATCAGCCCCAGCATTTT. As protein: CASSQGGRGGLNQPQHF.

This clonotype occurred many times. The V call is TRBV12-3 or TRBV12-4, the J call TRBJ2-7, with unresolved D. The CDR3 has 13 residues. The V gene lost 1 base and the J gene lost 5 bases, with 9 bases spanning the gap. CDR3 coding DNA: TGTGCCAGCAGTTTAGGGGGTATGCACGAGCAGTACTTC. Translated: CASSLGGMHEQYF.